What follows is one TCR beta chain and its context. Trimming shortened V by 0 bases and J by 1 base, and 6 bases separated the two germline ends. Germline V CDR1 and CDR2: SGHVS, FQNEAQ. The CDR3 runs to 15 residues. The data derive from a study of glioma-infiltrating T cells after dendritic cell vaccination. Clones were sequenced by immunoSEQ multiplex PCR, and TCRdb holds only the in-frame ones, with some missing. The sample holds over 75,000 clones, 70% to 90% seen once. Time point indicated: after dendritic cell vaccination, including at tumor progression/relapse. All glioblastoma patients lacked an isocitrate dehydrogenase mutation.

This sequence was found in a human donor with glioblastoma. The V call is TRBV7-8, the J call TRBJ2-2; tentatively, D is TRBD2 (5 bases). The specimen comprised blood, sampled after dendritic cell vaccination. CDR3 protein: CASSLAGGNTGELFF. In DNA form, the CDR3 reads TGTGCCAGCAGCTTAGCTGGAGGGAACACCGGGGAGCTGTTTTTT. Using reference TRBV7-8 and TRBJ2-2 for the parts outside the CDR3, the full variable domain is GAGVSQSPRYKVAKRGQDVALRCDPISGHVSLFWYQQALGQGPEFLTYFQNEAQLDKSGLPSDRFFAERPEGSVSTLKIQRTQQEDSAVYLCASSLAGGNTGELFFGEGSRLTVL.